This T cell receptor (beta chain) was captured in a study of blood T cell repertoires in COVID-19. For the study at large: The United States, Italy and Spain supplied acute and convalescent COVID-19 samples. T cells, B-cell-depleted T cells, or PBMCs supplied cDNA or gDNA.

CDR3 length: 16 amino acids. CDR1 is SGDLS and CDR2 is YYNGEE in the germline V gene. V shed 4 bases and J 1 base; nucleotides not matched to a gene: 10. Study processing details: The assay estimated nucleated cells by amplifying reference gene primers. Assay: immunoSEQ multiplex PCR; the TCRdb copy retains only in-frame clones and omits some. That table supplies the V and J calls and clone size; D and trimming were determined from the DNA. The repertoire consists of 90,000 to 130,000 clones, with approximately 82% occurring once and the leading ten covering more than 3.5%. The chain joins TRBV9 to TRBJ2-5; 7 bases map to TRBD2. Sequenced input: peripheral blood. The sequence derives from a woman of 80 years or more with acute or convalescent COVID-19. This CDR3 reads CASSPRTSLGQETQYF. In DNA, the CDR3 is TGTGCCAGCAGCCCCCGGACTAGTCTTGGCCAAGAGACCCAGTACTTC.